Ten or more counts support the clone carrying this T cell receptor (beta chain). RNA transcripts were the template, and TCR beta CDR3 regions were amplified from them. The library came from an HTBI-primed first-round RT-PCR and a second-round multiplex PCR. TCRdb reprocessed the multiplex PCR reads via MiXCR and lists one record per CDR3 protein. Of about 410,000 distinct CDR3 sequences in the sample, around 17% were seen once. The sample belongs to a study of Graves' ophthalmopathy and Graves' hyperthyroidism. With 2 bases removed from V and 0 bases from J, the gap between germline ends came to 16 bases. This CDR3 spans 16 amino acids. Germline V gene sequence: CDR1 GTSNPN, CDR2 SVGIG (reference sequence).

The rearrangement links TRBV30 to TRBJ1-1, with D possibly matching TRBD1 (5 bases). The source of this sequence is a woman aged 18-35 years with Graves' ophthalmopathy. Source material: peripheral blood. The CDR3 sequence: CAWSHFRKTVNTEAFF. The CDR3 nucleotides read TGTGCCTGGAGTCATTTTAGAAAGACAGTGAACACTGAAGCTTTCTTT.